This T cell receptor beta chain was observed in a study of blood T cell repertoires in COVID-19. Looking at the study overall: Specimens from acute and convalescent COVID-19 originated in the United States, Italy and Spain. The cDNA or gDNA used as material had been derived from T cells, B-cell-depleted T cells, or PBMCs.

The CDR3 runs 14 residues. The germline gives CDR1 GTSNPN, CDR2 SVGIG (reference sequence). The J segment lost 6 bases and the V segment lost 4 bases, leaving 7 bases of the junction unmatched. In the source study's methods: Estimated nucleated cell counts came from reference gene primer amplification. Here immunoSEQ multiplex PCR was the method, and the copy in TCRdb shows in-frame clones only, minus some. The D gene and trimming were derived from the DNA, and the V and J assignments and clone size from that table. The sample comprises over 120,000 clones, under 90% of which are singletons, and approximately 3.5% rests with the top ten.

This TCR was recovered from a man in his 70s who had recovered from COVID-19. Sequenced: peripheral blood. V usage is TRBV30 and J usage is TRBJ2-1; 9 nucleotides match TRBD2. The CDR3 sequence is CAWISAGGSNEQFF. Here the CDR3 DNA reads TGTGCCTGGATCTCAGCGGGAGGTAGCAATGAGCAGTTCTTC.